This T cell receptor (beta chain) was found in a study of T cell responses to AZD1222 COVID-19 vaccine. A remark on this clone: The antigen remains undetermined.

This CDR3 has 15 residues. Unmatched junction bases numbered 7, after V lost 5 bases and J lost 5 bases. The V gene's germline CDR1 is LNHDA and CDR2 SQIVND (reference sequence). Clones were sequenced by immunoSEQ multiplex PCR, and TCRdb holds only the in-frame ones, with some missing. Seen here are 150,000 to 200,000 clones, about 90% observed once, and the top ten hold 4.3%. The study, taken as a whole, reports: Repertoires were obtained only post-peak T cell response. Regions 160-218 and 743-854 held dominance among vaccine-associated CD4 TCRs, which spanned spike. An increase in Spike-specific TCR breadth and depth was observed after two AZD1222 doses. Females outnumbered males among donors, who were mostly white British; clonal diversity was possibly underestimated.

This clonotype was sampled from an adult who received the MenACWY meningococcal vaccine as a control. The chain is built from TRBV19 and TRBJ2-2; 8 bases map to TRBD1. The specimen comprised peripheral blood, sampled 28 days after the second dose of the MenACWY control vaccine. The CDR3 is CASSSDRVVTGELFF. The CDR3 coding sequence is TGTGCCAGTAGTTCGGACAGGGTAGTGACCGGGGAGCTGTTTTTT.